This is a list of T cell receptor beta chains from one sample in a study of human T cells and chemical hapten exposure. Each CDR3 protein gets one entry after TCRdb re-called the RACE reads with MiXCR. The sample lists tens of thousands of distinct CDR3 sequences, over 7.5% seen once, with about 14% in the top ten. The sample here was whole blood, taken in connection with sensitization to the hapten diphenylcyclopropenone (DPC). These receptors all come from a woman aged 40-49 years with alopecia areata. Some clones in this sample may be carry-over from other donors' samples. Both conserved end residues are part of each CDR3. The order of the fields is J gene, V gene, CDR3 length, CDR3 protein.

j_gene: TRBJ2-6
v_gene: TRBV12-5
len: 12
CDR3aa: CASSNGANVLTF

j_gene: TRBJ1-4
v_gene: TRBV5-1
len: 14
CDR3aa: CASSWDARSEKLFF

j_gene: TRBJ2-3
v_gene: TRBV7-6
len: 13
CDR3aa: CASSPEVPDTQYF

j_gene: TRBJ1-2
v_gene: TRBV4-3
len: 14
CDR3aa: CASSQDWTVYGYTF

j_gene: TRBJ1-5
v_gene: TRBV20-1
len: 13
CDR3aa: CSAPTGGGQPQHF

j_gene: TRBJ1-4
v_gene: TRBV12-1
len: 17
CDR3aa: CASSFVTPSATNEKLFF

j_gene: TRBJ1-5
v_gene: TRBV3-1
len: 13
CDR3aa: CASSPKQGQPQHF

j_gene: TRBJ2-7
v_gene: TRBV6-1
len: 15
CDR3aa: CASSGGLAGTYEQYF

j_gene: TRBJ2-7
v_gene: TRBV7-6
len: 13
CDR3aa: CASSLNTGYEQYF

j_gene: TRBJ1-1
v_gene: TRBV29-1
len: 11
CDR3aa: CSVAGSAEAFF

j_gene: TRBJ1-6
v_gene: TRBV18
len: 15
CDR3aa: CASSPSEGAGSPLHF

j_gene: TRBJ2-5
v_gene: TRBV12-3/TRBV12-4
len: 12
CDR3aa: CASRRSKETQYF

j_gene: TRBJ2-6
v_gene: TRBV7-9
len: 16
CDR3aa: CASRSIRLSGANVLTF

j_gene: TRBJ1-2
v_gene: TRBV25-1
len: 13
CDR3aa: CASSVGQSYGYTF

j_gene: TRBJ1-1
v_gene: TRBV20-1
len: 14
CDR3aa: CSARVTGGSRKAFF

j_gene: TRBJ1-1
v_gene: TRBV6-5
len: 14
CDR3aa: CASSYSGQSSEAFF

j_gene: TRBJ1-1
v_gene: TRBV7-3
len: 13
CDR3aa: CASSRQTNTEAFF

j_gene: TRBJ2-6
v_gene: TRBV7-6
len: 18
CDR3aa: CASSPGPPTSSGANVLTF